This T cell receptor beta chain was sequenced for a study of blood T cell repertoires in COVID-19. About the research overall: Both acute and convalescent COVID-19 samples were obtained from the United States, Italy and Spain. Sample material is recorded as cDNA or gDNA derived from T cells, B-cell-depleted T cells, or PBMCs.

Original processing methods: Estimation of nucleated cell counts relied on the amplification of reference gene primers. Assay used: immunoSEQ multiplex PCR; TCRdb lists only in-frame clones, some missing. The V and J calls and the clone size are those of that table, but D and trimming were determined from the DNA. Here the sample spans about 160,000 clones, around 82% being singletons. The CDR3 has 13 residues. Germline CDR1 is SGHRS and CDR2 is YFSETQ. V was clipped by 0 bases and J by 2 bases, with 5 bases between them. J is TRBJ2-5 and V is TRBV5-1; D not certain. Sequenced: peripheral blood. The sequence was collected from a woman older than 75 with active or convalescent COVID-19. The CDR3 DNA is TGCGCCAGCAGCTTGGACTTTCAAGAGACCCAGTACTTC. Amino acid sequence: CASSLDFQETQYF.